The 11 T cell receptor beta chains below come from one sample, sequenced in a study of T-cell reconstitution after alpha-beta-depleted transplantation in children. The library targeted TCRbeta and was prepared with unique molecular identifiers. TCRdb reprocessed the PCR reads with MiXCR, giving one entry per CDR3 protein. In the table there are fewer than 120,000 distinct CDR3 sequences, 10% to 13% of which are singletons. This specimen was PBMCs from the stem cell graft donor, taken from the stem cell graft. The source of these receptors is a human donor who donated a stem cell graft to a child with acute lymphoblastic leukemia.

At least ten counts were recorded for this clonotype. The chain recombines TRBV4-1 with TRBJ1-1, with a possible D match to TRBD1 (6 bases). Germline V lookup: CDR1 MGHRA, CDR2 YSYEKL. V was clipped by 1 base and J by 1 base, with 16 bases between them. The CDR3 covers 17 residues. CDR3 amino acids: CASSQGGHLGSNTEAFF. The CDR3 bases are TGCGCCAGCAGCCAAGGGGGACATCTAGGTTCGAACACTGAAGCTTTCTTT.

This clonotype was detected many times. V gene TRBV6-5 combines with J gene TRBJ2-6; 7 bases map to TRBD1. Unmatched junction bases numbered 6, after V lost 5 bases and J lost 2 bases. CDR1 is MNHEY and CDR2 is SVGAGI in the germline V gene. CDR3 length: 16 amino acids. The DNA for the CDR3 is TGTGCCAGCAGTCTTCCCAGGGGGACTGGGGCCAACGTCCTGACTTTC. This sequence encodes CASSLPRGTGANVLTF.

This clonotype occurred many times. This chain links TRBV4-1 with TRBJ2-3; D gene ambiguous. CDR1 and CDR2 from the germline V gene are MGHRA and YSYEKL. Trimming removed 1 base from V and 0 bases from J, with 5 bases in between. The CDR3 has 14 amino acids. This CDR3 reads CASSQGVSTDTQYF. CDR3 in DNA: TGCGCCAGCAGCCAAGGGGTAAGCACAGATACGCAGTATTTT.

This chain uses TRBV5-4 with TRBJ2-3, with D unresolved. V was pared by 4 bases and J by 5 bases, with 14 bases between. The CDR3 length is 14 residues. Germline V gene sequence: CDR1 SGHNT, CDR2 YYREEE (reference sequence). The CDR3 sequence is CASSLLRGKDTQYF. CDR3 bases: TGTGCCAGCAGCCTTTTAAGAGGCAAAGATACGCAGTATTTT.

The table lists this clonotype with many counts. The chain is built from TRBV12-3 or TRBV12-4 and TRBJ2-7; 11 bases line up with TRBD2. The CDR3 is made up of 15 amino acids. J lost 4 bases, V lost 6 bases, and 8 bases had no gene match. CDR3 amino acids: CASRPGTSGTYEQYF. In DNA form, the CDR3 reads TGTGCCAGCAGACCCGGGACTAGCGGAACTTACGAGCAGTACTTC.

This clonotype occurred many times. This rearrangement joins TRBV20-1 to TRBJ1-1; TRBD1 matches at 7 bases. This CDR3 has 12 amino acids. Germline assignment: CDR1 DFQATT and CDR2 SNEGSKA (reference sequence). The V segment lost 8 bases and the J segment 5 bases; nucleotides outside the gene matches: 8. The CDR3, as DNA: TGCAGTACCAGGGGGGGACAGACTGAAGCTTTCTTT. This sequence encodes CSTRGGQTEAFF.

At least ten counts were recorded for this clonotype. The chain combines TRBV12-3 or TRBV12-4 with TRBJ1-1; weak D call: TRBD1 (5 bases). CDR3 length: 14 amino acids. Between the trimmed V and J ends, which lost 7 bases and 5 bases, there was a span of 17 bases. In nucleotides, the CDR3 is TGTGCCAGCACACCGATTGGTAGGGGTACTGAAGCTTTCTTT. Its protein product is CASTPIGRGTEAFF.

This clonotype is medium-sized. V gene TRBV5-1 combines with J gene TRBJ2-2; D call uncertain. Germline lookup yields CDR1 SGHRS and CDR2 YFSETQ. The CDR3 consists of 14 residues. V lost 1 base and J lost 4, with 8 bases in between. The CDR3 sequence: CASSLRPSTGELFF. The CDR3 DNA follows: TGCGCCAGCAGCTTGAGGCCCAGCACCGGGGAGCTGTTTTTT.

Details on this clonotype: A clone one base away is much larger, so this may be a read error. The chain recombines TRBV29-1 with TRBJ2-7; TRBD2 matches at 7 bases. CDR3 length: 12 residues. Germline V gene lookup returns CDR1 SQVTM and CDR2 ANQGSEA. V shed 1 base, J shed 8 bases, and the junction held 5 bases outside the gene matches. The CDR3 sequence: CSVEGGGHQQYF. The CDR3 DNA follows: TGCAGCGTTGAAGGGGGAGGGCACCAGCAGTACTTC.

This clonotype was picked up many times. The rearrangement uses TRBV12-3 or TRBV12-4 and TRBJ2-2, with 9 bases lining up with TRBD2. Losses at the gene ends were 4 bases for V and 7 bases for J; bases not matched to a gene: 13. This CDR3 contains 17 residues. Written as DNA, the CDR3 is TGTGCCAGCAGTTCCAGTATAGCGGGAGTCCGGGGCGGGGAGCTGTTTTTT. Translating it yields CASSSSIAGVRGGELFF.

This clonotype was counted a single time. A much larger clone differs from this one at a single base, so this may be a read error. This CDR3 reads CCARDRGFPGANYGYTF. CDR3 coding DNA: TGCTGTGCTAGAGATAGGGGGTTTCCGGGGGCGAACTATGGCTACACCTTC. V is TRBV20-1 and J is TRBJ1-2; tentative D call: TRBD1 (6 bases). Germline CDR1 DFQATT, CDR2 SNEGSKA (reference sequence). This CDR3 contains 17 residues.